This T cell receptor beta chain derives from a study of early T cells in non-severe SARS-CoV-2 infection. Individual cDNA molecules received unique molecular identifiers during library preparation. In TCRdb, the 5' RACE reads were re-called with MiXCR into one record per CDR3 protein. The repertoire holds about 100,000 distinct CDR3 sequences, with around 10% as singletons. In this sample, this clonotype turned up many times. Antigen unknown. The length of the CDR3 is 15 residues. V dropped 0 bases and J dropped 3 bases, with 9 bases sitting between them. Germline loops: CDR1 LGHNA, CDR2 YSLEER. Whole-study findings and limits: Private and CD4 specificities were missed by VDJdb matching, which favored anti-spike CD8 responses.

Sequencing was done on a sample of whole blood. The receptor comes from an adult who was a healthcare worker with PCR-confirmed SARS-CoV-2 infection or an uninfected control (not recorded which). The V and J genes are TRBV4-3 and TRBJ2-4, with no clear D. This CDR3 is CASSQDRRYKNIQYF. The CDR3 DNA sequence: TGCGCCAGCAGCCAAGATCGAAGATACAAAAACATTCAGTACTTC.